This record looks at one TCR beta chain sequence and its context. Its target is unknown. The sample is drawn from a study of tumor-infiltrating lymphocytes in localized non-small cell lung cancer. Whole-study findings and limits: No T-cell fraction difference was seen between IM1 and IM2 tumors.

Per the germline V gene, CDR1 is MNHNS and CDR2 is SASEGT. There are 16 residues in the CDR3. V dropped 0 bases and J dropped 3 bases, with 15 bases sitting between them. Here immunoSEQ multiplex PCR was the method, and the copy in TCRdb shows in-frame clones only, minus some. Of around 12,000 clones in the sample, over 75% were seen once. Material for sequencing was uninvolved lung tissue not adjacent to the tumor. The chain employs TRBV6-1 and TRBJ2-7; the D gene is possibly TRBD1 (6 bases). This TCR derives from a human donor with non-small cell lung cancer. As DNA, the CDR3 is TGTGCCAGCAGTGAAGCGGGACACCCGAATGGCTACGAGCAGTACTTC. It yields the protein CASSEAGHPNGYEQYF.